Listed below are T cell receptor beta chains from one sample, sequenced in a study of long-term antiretroviral therapy in people with HIV. Generated by immunoSEQ multiplex PCR, the TCRdb table keeps only in-frame clones and is missing some. The sample consists of around 33,000 clones, roughly four fifths of them appearing once. The starting material was unsorted PBMCs, obtained 0.3 years after starting antiretroviral therapy. These receptors were obtained from a man younger than 35 with HIV. CDR3s include the opening cysteine and the closing phenylalanine or tryptophan. A D gene is named only where the DNA matches it firmly. Some rows have no size entry. The others give once, few or many, or a class for an expanded clone.

>TRBV5-5|.|TRBJ2-7|few
TGTGCCAGCAGCTTGGTTGGCGGGACGGTCTACGAGCAGTACTTC
CASSLVGGTVYEQYF
>TRBV2|.|TRBJ2-5|.
TGTGCCAGCAGACAGCGGATCCCCCAAGAGACCCAGTACTTC
CASRQRIPQETQYF
>TRBV19|.|TRBJ2-5|.
TGTGCCAGTGGGGACCCCCCAGTTGGGACCCAGTACTTC
CASGDPPVGTQYF
>TRBV15|.|TRBJ2-7|once
TGTGCCACCAGCATTGCCCTCGGGGGCGCGCAGTACTTC
CATSIALGGAQYF
>TRBV5-4|TRBD1|TRBJ1-6|.
TGTGCCAGCAGCTTGGGAGGGGGCTCCCTCTATAATTCACCCCTCCACTTT
CASSLGGGSLYNSPLHF
>TRBV7-9|.|TRBJ1-2|few
TGTGCCAGCAGCTTATCAGGGGTCTATGGCTACACCTTC
CASSLSGVYGYTF
>TRBV9|TRBD1|TRBJ1-1|.
TGTGCCAGCAGCCCAACAGGGGCTTTGGACACTGAAGCTTTCTTT
CASSPTGALDTEAFF
>TRBV29-1|.|TRBJ2-1|.
TGCAGCGTGGCCCCTAGTGGCAATGAGCAGTTCTTC
CSVAPSGNEQFF
>TRBV27|.|TRBJ2-7|few
TGTGCCAGCAGTTACCACGAGCAGTACTTC
CASSYHEQYF
>TRBV18|TRBD1|TRBJ1-2|.
TGTGCCAGCTCACCCGGGACAGTTGTATATGGCTACACCTTC
CASSPGTVVYGYTF
>TRBV27|TRBD1|TRBJ2-1|.
TGTGCCAGCAGTCCGGGACAGGGTTATCCCTACAATGAGCAGTTCTTC
CASSPGQGYPYNEQFF
>TRBV4-1|.|TRBJ2-1|.
TGCGCCAGCAGCCTAGGGAGGGGGGCAGGCTACAATGAGCAGTTCTTC
CASSLGRGAGYNEQFF
>TRBV7-9|.|TRBJ1-4|.
TGTGCCAGCAGCGAGTACAGGGAGAGGAATGAAAAACTGTTTTTT
CASSEYRERNEKLFF
>TRBV6-1|.|TRBJ1-2|.
TGTGCCAGCAGCGCCTCATCGGGCTATGGCTACACCTTC
CASSASSGYGYTF
>TRBV2|.|TRBJ2-2|.
TGTGCCAGCAGTGGGGGGCCCGGGGAGCTGTTTTTT
CASSGGPGELFF
>TRBV2|TRBD1|TRBJ1-2|.
TGTGCCAGCAAGGGGGCCTACGATGGCTACACCTTC
CASKGAYDGYTF
>TRBV5-4|TRBD2|TRBJ2-3|.
TGTGCCAGCAGCTTCAGACTAGCGGGCGCGGATACGCAGTATTTT
CASSFRLAGADTQYF
>TRBV9|.|TRBJ1-6|.
TGTGCCAGCAGCGAGGGGACGGGAGGGAGATCACCCCTCCACTTT
CASSEGTGGRSPLHF
>TRBV5-4|.|TRBJ2-7|.
TGTGCCAGCAGCTTGGGGGGCCCGAACTACGAGCAGTACTTC
CASSLGGPNYEQYF
>TRBV11-2|.|TRBJ2-2|few
TGTGCCAGCAGCGACTTCCCTAGAATCGGGGAGCTGTTTTTT
CASSDFPRIGELFF